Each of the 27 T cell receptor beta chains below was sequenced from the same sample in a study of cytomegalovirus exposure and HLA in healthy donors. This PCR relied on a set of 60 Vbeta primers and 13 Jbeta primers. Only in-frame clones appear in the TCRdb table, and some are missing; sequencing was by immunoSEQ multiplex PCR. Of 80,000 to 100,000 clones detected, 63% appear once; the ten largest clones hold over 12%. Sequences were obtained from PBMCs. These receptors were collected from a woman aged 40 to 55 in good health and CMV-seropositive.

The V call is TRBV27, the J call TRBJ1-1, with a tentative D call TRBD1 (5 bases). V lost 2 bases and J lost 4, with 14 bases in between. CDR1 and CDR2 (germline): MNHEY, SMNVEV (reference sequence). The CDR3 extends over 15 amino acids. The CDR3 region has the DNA TGTGCCAGCAGTTTAGTGGGAGGGGTGGGCACTGAAGCTTTCTTT. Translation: CASSLVGGVGTEAFF.

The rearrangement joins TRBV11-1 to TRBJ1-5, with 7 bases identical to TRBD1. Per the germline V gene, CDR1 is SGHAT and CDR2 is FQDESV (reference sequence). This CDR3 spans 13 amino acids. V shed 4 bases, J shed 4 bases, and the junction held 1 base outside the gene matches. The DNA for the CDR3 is TGTGCCAGCAGCTACAGGGGTAATCAGCCCCAGCATTTT. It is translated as CASSYRGNQPQHF. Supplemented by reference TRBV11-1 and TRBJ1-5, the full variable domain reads EAEVAQSPRYKITEKSQAVAFWCDPISGHATLYWYRQILGQGPELLVQFQDESVVDDSQLPKDRFSAERLKGVDSTLKIQPAELGDSAMYLCASSYRGNQPQHFGDGTRLSIL.

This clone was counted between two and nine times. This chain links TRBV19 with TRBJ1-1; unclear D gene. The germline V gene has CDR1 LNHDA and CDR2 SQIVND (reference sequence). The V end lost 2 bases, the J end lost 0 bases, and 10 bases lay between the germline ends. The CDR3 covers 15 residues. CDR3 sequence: CASSISQTLNTEAFF. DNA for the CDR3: TGTGCCAGTAGTATAAGCCAGACTCTGAACACTGAAGCTTTCTTT.

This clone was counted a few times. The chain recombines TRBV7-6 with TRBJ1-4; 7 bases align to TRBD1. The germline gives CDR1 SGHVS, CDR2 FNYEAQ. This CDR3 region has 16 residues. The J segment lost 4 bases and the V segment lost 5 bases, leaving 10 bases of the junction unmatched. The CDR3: CASSRGAGGNNEKLFF. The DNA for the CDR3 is TGTGCCAGCAGCAGAGGAGCAGGGGGGAATAATGAAAAACTGTTTTTT.

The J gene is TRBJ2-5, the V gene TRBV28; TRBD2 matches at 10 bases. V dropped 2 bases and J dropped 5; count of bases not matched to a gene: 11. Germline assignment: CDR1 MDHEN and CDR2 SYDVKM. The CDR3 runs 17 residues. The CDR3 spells CASSLGGTSGILETQYF. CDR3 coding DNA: TGTGCCAGCAGTTTAGGTGGCACTAGCGGGATCCTCGAGACCCAGTACTTC.

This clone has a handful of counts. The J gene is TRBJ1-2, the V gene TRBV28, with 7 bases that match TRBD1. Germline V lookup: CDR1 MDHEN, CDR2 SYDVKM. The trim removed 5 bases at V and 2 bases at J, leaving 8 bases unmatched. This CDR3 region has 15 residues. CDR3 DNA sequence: TGTGCCAGCAGTCCGACCGGGACAGACAACTATGGCTACACCTTC. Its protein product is CASSPTGTDNYGYTF.

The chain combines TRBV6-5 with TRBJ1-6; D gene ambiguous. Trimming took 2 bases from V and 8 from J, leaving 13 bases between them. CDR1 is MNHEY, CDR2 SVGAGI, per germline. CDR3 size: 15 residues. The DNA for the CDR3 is TGTGCCAGCAGTTACACCCCGGTTGAGGATTCACCCCTCCACTTT. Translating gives CASSYTPVEDSPLHF.

In DNA, the CDR3 is TGTGCCACCGGTCGCGGGGGATCCTCCTACGAGCAGTACTTC. Translated, it gives CATGRGGSSYEQYF. The genes are TRBV7-9 and TRBJ2-7, with TRBD2 matching 7 bases. Trimming took 10 bases from V and 0 from J; bases not matched to a gene: 9. Germline CDR1 SEHNR, CDR2 FQNEAQ (reference sequence). This CDR3 region has 14 residues.

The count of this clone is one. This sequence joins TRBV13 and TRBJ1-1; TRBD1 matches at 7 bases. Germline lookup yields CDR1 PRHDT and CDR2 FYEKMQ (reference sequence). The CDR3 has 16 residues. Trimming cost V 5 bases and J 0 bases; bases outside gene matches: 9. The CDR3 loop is CASSPEGQMMNTEAFF. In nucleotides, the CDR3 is TGTGCCAGCAGCCCCGAGGGACAGATGATGAACACTGAAGCTTTCTTT.

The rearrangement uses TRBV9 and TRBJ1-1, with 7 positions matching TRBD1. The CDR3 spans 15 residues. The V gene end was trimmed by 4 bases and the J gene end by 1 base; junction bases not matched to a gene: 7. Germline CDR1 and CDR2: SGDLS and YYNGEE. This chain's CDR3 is CASSLQTGRNTEAFF. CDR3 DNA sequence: TGTGCCAGCAGCCTTCAGACAGGGAGGAACACTGAAGCTTTCTTT.

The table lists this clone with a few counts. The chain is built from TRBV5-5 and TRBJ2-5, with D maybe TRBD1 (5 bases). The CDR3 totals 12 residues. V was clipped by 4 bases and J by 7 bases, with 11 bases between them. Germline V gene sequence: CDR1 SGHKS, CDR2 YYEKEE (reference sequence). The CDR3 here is CASSTDNWTQYF. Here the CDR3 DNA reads TGTGCCAGCAGCACGGACAATTGGACCCAGTACTTC. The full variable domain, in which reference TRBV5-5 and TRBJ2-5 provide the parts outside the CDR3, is DAGVTQSPTHLIKTRGQQVTLRCSPISGHKSVSWYQQVLGQGPQFIFQYYEKEERGRGNFPDRFSARQFPNYSSELNVNALLLGDSALYLCASSTDNWTQYFGPGTRLLVL.

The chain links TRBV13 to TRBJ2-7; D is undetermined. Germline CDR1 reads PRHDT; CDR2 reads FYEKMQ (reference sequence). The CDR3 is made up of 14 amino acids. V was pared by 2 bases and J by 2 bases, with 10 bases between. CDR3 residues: CASSLSPVTYEQYF. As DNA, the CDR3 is TGTGCCAGCAGCTTAAGTCCGGTTACCTACGAGCAGTACTTC.

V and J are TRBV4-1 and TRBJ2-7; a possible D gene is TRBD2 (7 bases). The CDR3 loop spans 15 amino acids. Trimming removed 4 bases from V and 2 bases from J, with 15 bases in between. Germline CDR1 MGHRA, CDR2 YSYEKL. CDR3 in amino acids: CASSPYWGGAYEQYF. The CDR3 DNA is TGCGCCAGCAGCCCATATTGGGGGGGCGCCTACGAGCAGTACTTC.

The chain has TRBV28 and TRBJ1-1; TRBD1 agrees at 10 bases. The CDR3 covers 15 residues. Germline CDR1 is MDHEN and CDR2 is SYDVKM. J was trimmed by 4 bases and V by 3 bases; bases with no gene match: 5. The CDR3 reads CASSFSGTGATEAFF. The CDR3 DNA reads TGTGCCAGCAGTTTCTCCGGGACAGGGGCCACTGAAGCTTTCTTT.

CDR3 residues: CASSQGGRRASLSSYNEQFF. CDR3 coding DNA: TGCGCCAGCAGCCAAGGCGGACGGCGGGCCTCTTTAAGCTCCTACAATGAGCAGTTCTTC. The chain links TRBV4-3 to TRBJ2-1, with D maybe TRBD2 (5 bases). Germline lookup yields CDR1 LGHNA and CDR2 YSLEER. There are 20 residues in the CDR3. The V and J ends lost 1 base and 0 bases respectively, with 22 bases between them.

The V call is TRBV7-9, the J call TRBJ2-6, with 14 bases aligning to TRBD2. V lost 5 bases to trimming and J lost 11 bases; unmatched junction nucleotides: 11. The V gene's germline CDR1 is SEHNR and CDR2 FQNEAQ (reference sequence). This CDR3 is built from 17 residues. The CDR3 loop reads CASSPGTSGSLLHVLTF. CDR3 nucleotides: TGTGCCAGCAGCCCCGGGACTAGCGGGAGTTTATTGCACGTCCTGACTTTC.

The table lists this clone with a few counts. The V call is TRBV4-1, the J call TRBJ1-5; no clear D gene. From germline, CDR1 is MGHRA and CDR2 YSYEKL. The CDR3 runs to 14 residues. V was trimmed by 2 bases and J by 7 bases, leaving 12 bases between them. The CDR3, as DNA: TGCGCCAGCAGCCAAATCCCCGCGGGGCAGCCCCAGCATTTT. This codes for CASSQIPAGQPQHF.

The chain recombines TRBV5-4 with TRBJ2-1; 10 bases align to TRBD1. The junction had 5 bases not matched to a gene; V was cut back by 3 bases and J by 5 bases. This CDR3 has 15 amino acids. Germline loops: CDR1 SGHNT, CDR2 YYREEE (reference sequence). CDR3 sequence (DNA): TGTGCCAGCAGCTGGACAGGGGGGCAGGACAATGAGCAGTTCTTC. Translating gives CASSWTGGQDNEQFF.

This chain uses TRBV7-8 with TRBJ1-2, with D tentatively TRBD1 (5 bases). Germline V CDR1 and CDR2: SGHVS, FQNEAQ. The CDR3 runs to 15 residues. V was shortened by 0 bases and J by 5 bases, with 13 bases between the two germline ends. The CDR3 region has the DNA TGTGCCAGCAGCTTAGCCTGGGGGGACGGGTATGGCTACACCTTC. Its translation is CASSLAWGDGYGYTF.

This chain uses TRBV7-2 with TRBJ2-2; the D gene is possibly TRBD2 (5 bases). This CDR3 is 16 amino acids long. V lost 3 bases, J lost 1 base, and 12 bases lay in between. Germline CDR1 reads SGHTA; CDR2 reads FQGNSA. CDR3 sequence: CASSFVLSGNTGELFF. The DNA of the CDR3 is TGTGCCAGCAGCTTTGTCCTGAGCGGGAACACCGGGGAGCTGTTTTTT.

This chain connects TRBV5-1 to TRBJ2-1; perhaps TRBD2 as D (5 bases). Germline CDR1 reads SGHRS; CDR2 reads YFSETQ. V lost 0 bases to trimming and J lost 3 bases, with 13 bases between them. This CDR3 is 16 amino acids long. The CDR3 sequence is CASSLGASRNYNEQFF. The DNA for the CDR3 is TGCGCCAGCAGCTTGGGGGCTAGCCGCAACTACAATGAGCAGTTCTTC. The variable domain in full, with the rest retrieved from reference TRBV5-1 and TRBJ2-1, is KAGVTQTPRYLIKTRGQQVTLSCSPISGHRSVSWYQQTPGQGLQFLFEYFSETQRNKGNFPGRFSGRQFSNSRSEMNVSTLELGDSALYLCASSLGASRNYNEQFFGPGTRLTVL.

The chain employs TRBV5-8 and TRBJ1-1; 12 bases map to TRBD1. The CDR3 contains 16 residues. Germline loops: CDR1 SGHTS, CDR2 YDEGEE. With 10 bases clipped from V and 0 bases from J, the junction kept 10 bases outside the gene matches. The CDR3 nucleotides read TGTGCCGGCGGCGGGGACAGGGGGCGGATGAACACTGAAGCTTTCTTT. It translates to CAGGGDRGRMNTEAFF. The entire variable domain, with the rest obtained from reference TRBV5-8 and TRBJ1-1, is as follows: EAGVTQSPTHLIKTRGQQATLRCSPISGHTSVYWYQQALGLGLQFLLWYDEGEERNRGNFPPRFSGRQFPNYSSELNVNALELEDSALYLCAGGGDRGRMNTEAFFGQGTRLTVV.

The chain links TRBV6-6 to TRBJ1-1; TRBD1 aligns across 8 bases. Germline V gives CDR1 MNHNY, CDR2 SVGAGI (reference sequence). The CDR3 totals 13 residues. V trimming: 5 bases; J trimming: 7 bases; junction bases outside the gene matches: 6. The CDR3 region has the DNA TGTGCCAGCAGTGGAAGGGGACAGGATGAAGCTTTCTTT. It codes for CASSGRGQDEAFF.

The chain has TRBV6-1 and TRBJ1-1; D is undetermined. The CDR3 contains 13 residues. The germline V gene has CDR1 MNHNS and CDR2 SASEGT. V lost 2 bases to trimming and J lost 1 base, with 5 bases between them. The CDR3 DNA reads TGTGCCAGCAGTGAACCGGGGAACACTGAAGCTTTCTTT. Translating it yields CASSEPGNTEAFF.

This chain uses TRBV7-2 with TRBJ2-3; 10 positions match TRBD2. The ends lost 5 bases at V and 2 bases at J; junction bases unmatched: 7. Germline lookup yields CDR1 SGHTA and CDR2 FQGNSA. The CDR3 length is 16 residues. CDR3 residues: CASSAQLAGFTDTQYF. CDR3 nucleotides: TGTGCCAGCAGCGCCCAACTAGCGGGGTTCACAGATACGCAGTATTTT.

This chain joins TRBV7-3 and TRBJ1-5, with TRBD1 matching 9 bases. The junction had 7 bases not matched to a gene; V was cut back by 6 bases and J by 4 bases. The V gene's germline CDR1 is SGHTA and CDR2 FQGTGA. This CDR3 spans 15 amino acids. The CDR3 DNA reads TGTGCCAGCAGTTGGGGACAGGGTGGAAATCAGCCCCAGCATTTT. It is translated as CASSWGQGGNQPQHF.

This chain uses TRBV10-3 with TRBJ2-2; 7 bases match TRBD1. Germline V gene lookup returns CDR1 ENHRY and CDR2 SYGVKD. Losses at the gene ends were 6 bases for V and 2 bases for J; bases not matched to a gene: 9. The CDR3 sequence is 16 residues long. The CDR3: CAIRIGQETNTGELFF. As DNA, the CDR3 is TGTGCCATCAGGATAGGACAGGAAACTAACACCGGGGAGCTGTTTTTT.